The 22 T cell receptor beta chains reported below all come from one sample, sequenced in a study of beta chain features in type 1 diabetes. Study outcomes and limitations: There was a moderate but significant shortening of TCRB CDR3s in all four CD4+ subsets of Type 1 diabetes patients.

Reverse transcribing all isolated RNA meant expressed TCRB transcripts were sequenced. The data were produced by immunoSEQ multiplex PCR, yet TCRdb's version contains in-frame clones alone and is incomplete. The sample records around 250,000 clones, about a fifth being singletons. No antigens are known for them. Sequencing was carried out using naive CD4+ T cells from blood. These receptors originate from a woman between 40 and 55 years old with type 1 diabetes.

This clone was detected only a few times. The rearrangement joins TRBV6-5 to TRBJ2-7; tentatively, D is TRBD1 (6 bases). Trimming took off 2 bases at V and 6 bases at J, with 11 bases between the two ends. Germline CDR1 and CDR2: MNHEY and SVGAGI. The CDR3 has 13 amino acids. The DNA for the CDR3 is TGTGCCAGCAGTTACGGCAGGGGCAGCGAGCAGTACTTC. It specifies CASSYGRGSEQYF.

This clone was counted between two and nine times. This chain links TRBV7-2 with TRBJ2-7; TRBD1 aligns across 9 bases. The CDR3 covers 14 residues. V was clipped by 5 bases and J by 6 bases; unmatched bases: 8. CDR1 is SGHTA, CDR2 FQGNSA, per germline. The CDR3 DNA reads as TGTGCCAGCAGCCGGGACAGGGCCGAGGGCGAGCAGTACTTC. Translating it yields CASSRDRAEGEQYF.

This clone showed up just a few times. In nucleotides, the CDR3 is TGTGCCAGTACTCCCGCGGGGGACAGGAGCAATCAGCCCCAGCATTTT. Translation: CASTPAGDRSNQPQHF. The chain combines TRBV19 with TRBJ1-5; 8 positions agree with TRBD1. CDR1 and CDR2 (germline): LNHDA, SQIVND (reference sequence). V lost 7 bases and J lost 1; bases outside the gene matches: 9. The CDR3 covers 16 residues.

The chain uses TRBV20-1 and TRBJ2-7, with D possibly TRBD1 on 5 matching bases. Germline V gene sequence: CDR1 DFQATT, CDR2 SNEGSKA (reference sequence). The CDR3 loop spans 11 amino acids. V shed 6 bases and J shed 6 bases, with 12 bases lying between them. The CDR3 protein is CSAELGAEQYF. CDR3 in DNA: TGCAGTGCGGAGCTAGGGGCCGAGCAGTACTTC.

This clone has just a few counts. The CDR3 bases are TGTGCCAGCAGCCTACAGTCTGCAACTAATGAAAAACTGTTTTTT. Residues: CASSLQSATNEKLFF. The chain uses TRBV28 and TRBJ1-4; no firm D call. The V end lost 6 bases, the J end lost 0 bases, and 11 bases lay between the germline ends. Germline V gene sequence: CDR1 MDHEN, CDR2 SYDVKM. This CDR3 comprises 15 residues. Looking up the rest from reference TRBV28 and TRBJ1-4 gives the full variable domain: DVKVTQSSRYLVKRTGEKVFLECVQDMDHENMFWYRQDPGLGLRLIYFSYDVKMKEKGDIPEGYSVSREKKERFSLILESASTNQTSMYLCASSLQSATNEKLFFGSGTQLSVL.

The chain recombines TRBV7-6 with TRBJ2-5; no firm D call. CDR3 size: 13 residues. Germline CDR1 is SGHVS and CDR2 is FNYEAQ. Trimming shortened V by 2 bases and J by 5 bases, and 9 bases separated the two germline ends. CDR3 nucleotides: TGTGCCAGCAGCTTACGCGTCCGGGAGACCCAGTACTTC. It encodes CASSLRVRETQYF.

The gene calls are TRBV2 and TRBJ1-5; TRBD1 is a possible D gene (6 bases). V shed 6 bases and J shed 4 bases, with 16 bases lying between them. The CDR3 runs to 15 residues. CDR1 SNHLY and CDR2 FYNNEI come from the germline V gene. The CDR3 DNA is TGTGCCAGCAGGAACAGGGATCTCCCTAATCAGCCCCAGCATTTT. Its translation: CASRNRDLPNQPQHF.

The chain recombines TRBV9 with TRBJ2-5; 13 nucleotides agree with TRBD2. The V gene's germline CDR1 is SGDLS and CDR2 YYNGEE. V lost 4 bases to trimming and J lost 5 bases; unmatched junction nucleotides: 5. This CDR3 has 15 amino acids. CDR3 nucleotides: TGTGCCAGCAGCTTTGGGACTAGCGGGGTGGAGACCCAGTACTTC. Protein sequence: CASSFGTSGVETQYF. Supplemented by reference TRBV9 and TRBJ2-5, the full variable domain reads DSGVTQTPKHLITATGQRVTLRCSPRSGDLSVYWYQQSLDQGLQFLIQYYNGEERAKGNILERFSAQQFPDLHSELNLSSLELGDSALYFCASSFGTSGVETQYFGPGTRLLVL.

This clone was seen a handful of times. The V call is TRBV29-1, the J call TRBJ1-1; possible D gene TRBD1, 5 bases. From germline, CDR1 is SQVTM and CDR2 ANQGSEA. V gave up 0 bases and J gave up 5 bases, with 13 bases separating them. The CDR3 sequence is 14 residues long. The CDR3 DNA reads TGCAGCGTTGAAGATCAAGGGGATTTGACTGAAGCTTTCTTT. Translation: CSVEDQGDLTEAFF.

J is TRBJ2-5 and V is TRBV5-1; 7 nucleotides line up with TRBD1. This CDR3 is 15 amino acids long. The ends lost 6 bases at V and 5 bases at J; junction bases unmatched: 13. CDR1 is SGHRS, CDR2 YFSETQ, per germline. The CDR3 loop is CASTLLPQGWETQYF. CDR3 nucleotide sequence: TGCGCCAGCACCCTCCTCCCACAGGGGTGGGAGACCCAGTACTTC.

J is TRBJ2-1 and V is TRBV6-1; TRBD2 might be the D (6 bases). CDR3 length equals 15 residues. Germline V gene sequence: CDR1 MNHNS, CDR2 SASEGT. Trimming took off 10 bases at V and 0 bases at J, with 16 bases between the two ends. The CDR3 DNA follows: TGTGCCACCCACCGGGACTCGAGCTCCTACAATGAGCAGTTCTTC. It codes for CATHRDSSSYNEQFF.

The genes are TRBV18 and TRBJ2-3; D gene unclear. Germline V CDR1 and CDR2: KGHSH, LQKENI. V was cut by 6 bases and J by 5 bases, with 6 bases left in between. CDR3 length: 11 amino acids. The CDR3 protein is CASSPGDTQYF. The CDR3 bases are TGTGCCAGCTCCCCCGGAGATACGCAGTATTTT.

Here the CDR3 reads CASSLGGQNTEAFF. Written as DNA, the CDR3 is TGTGCCAGCAGCTTAGGTGGCCAGAACACTGAAGCTTTCTTT. The rearrangement links TRBV7-2 to TRBJ1-1; D ambiguous. The CDR3 length is 14 residues. The V gene's germline CDR1 is SGHTA and CDR2 FQGNSA. The ends were cut back, 1 base at V and 1 base at J, with 7 bases in the middle. Full variable domain (outside the CDR3, taken from reference TRBV7-2 and TRBJ1-1): GAGVSQSPSNKVTEKGKDVELRCDPISGHTALYWYRQSLGQGLEFLIYFQGNSAPDKSGLPSDRFSAERTGGSVSTLTIQRTQQEDSAVYLCASSLGGQNTEAFFGQGTRLTVV.

The V gene is TRBV5-4, the J gene TRBJ2-3, with TRBD2 matching over 7 bases. The germline CDR1 and CDR2 sequences are SGHNT and YYREEE (reference sequence). There are 14 residues in the CDR3. The ends lost 3 bases at V and 3 bases at J; junction bases unmatched: 4. The CDR3 DNA sequence: TGTGCCAGCAGCTCGGGACTAAGGACAGATACGCAGTATTTT. Translation gives CASSSGLRTDTQYF.

The chain couples TRBV28 to TRBJ2-2, with D unclear. Germline values: CDR1 MDHEN, CDR2 SYDVKM. The CDR3 loop spans 15 amino acids. Trimming took 2 bases from V and 3 from J, leaving 10 bases between them. This CDR3 is CASSLAGVYTGELFF. In DNA form, the CDR3 reads TGTGCCAGCAGTTTAGCCGGAGTTTACACCGGGGAGCTGTTTTTT.

This chain links TRBV9 with TRBJ1-1, with D hard to call. Germline lookup yields CDR1 SGDLS and CDR2 YYNGEE. Trimming removed 3 bases at V and 5 bases at J, with 14 bases between. This CDR3 is 14 amino acids long. For the CDR3, the DNA is TGTGCCAGCAGCGGACACGGGGAGGGAACTGAAGCTTTCTTT. Amino acid sequence: CASSGHGEGTEAFF.

The chain uses TRBV5-1 and TRBJ2-7; 9 positions match TRBD1. The CDR3 is made up of 16 amino acids. Germline V gene lookup returns CDR1 SGHRS and CDR2 YFSETQ. The trim removed 1 base at V and 2 bases at J, leaving 7 bases unmatched. CDR3 protein: CASSLIEGQGPYEQYF. The DNA of the CDR3 is TGCGCCAGCAGCTTGATTGAGGGACAGGGACCCTACGAGCAGTACTTC. Full variable domain (rest looked up from reference TRBV5-1 and TRBJ2-7): KAGVTQTPRYLIKTRGQQVTLSCSPISGHRSVSWYQQTPGQGLQFLFEYFSETQRNKGNFPGRFSGRQFSNSRSEMNVSTLELGDSALYLCASSLIEGQGPYEQYFGPGTRLTVT.

This sequence joins TRBV4-1 and TRBJ1-1; D uncertain. Deletions cut 1 base from V and 7 bases from J, with 16 bases between. CDR1 and CDR2 (germline): MGHRA, YSYEKL. This CDR3 comprises 15 residues. As DNA, the CDR3 is TGCGCCAGCAGCCAAGGGAGGCGGGAGTTTGATGAAGCTTTCTTT. Its translation: CASSQGRREFDEAFF.

This clone was counted only a few times. The chain uses TRBV28 and TRBJ2-7, with TRBD2 matching over 11 bases. CDR1 is MDHEN, CDR2 SYDVKM, per germline. The CDR3 spans 14 residues. V dropped 7 bases and J dropped 1; count of bases not matched to a gene: 3. This CDR3 is CASTLAGGSYEQYF. In DNA form, the CDR3 reads TGTGCCAGCACCTTAGCGGGAGGGTCCTACGAGCAGTACTTC.

The chain has TRBV7-8 and TRBJ2-7; D not resolved. Between the trimmed V and J ends, which lost 5 bases and 6 bases, there was a span of 11 bases. The CDR3 sequence is 12 residues long. The germline CDR1 and CDR2 sequences are SGHVS and FQNEAQ. CDR3 residues: CASSADSFEQYF. CDR3 in DNA: TGTGCCAGCAGCGCCGACTCGTTCGAGCAGTACTTC.

The chain joins TRBV15 to TRBJ2-1, with TRBD2 matching 9 bases. This CDR3 spans 16 amino acids. Germline V gene lookup returns CDR1 LNHNV and CDR2 YYDKDF (reference sequence). Germline trimming cut 1 base from V and 3 bases from J; bases unmatched to any gene: 4. The CDR3 DNA is TGTGCCACCAGCAGAGGGGTTAGCGGGGGCTACAATGAGCAGTTCTTC. Protein product: CATSRGVSGGYNEQFF.

This chain joins TRBV5-1 and TRBJ1-1; a possible D gene is TRBD1 (6 bases). CDR1 SGHRS and CDR2 YFSETQ come from the germline V gene. Trimming left V 6 bases short and J 0 bases short, with 9 bases between. The CDR3 loop spans 13 amino acids. The CDR3 here is CASMDRMNTEAFF. The CDR3 DNA is TGCGCCAGCATGGACAGAATGAACACTGAAGCTTTCTTT. Together with reference TRBV5-1 and TRBJ1-1, the CDR3 gives the full variable domain: KAGVTQTPRYLIKTRGQQVTLSCSPISGHRSVSWYQQTPGQGLQFLFEYFSETQRNKGNFPGRFSGRQFSNSRSEMNVSTLELGDSALYLCASMDRMNTEAFFGQGTRLTVV.